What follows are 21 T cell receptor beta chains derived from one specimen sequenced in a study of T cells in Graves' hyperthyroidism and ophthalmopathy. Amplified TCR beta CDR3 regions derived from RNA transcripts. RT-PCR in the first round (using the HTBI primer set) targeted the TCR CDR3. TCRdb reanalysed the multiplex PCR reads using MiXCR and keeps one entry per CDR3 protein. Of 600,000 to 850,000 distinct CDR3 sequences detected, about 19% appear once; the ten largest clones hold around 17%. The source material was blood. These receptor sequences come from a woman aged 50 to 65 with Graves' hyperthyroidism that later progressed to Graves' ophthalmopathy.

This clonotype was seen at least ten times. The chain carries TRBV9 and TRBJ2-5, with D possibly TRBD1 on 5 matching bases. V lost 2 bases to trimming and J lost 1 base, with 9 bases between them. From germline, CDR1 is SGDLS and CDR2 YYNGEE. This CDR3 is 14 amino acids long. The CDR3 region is CASSVQGFQETQYF. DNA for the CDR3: TGTGCCAGCAGCGTCCAGGGCTTCCAAGAGACCCAGTACTTC.

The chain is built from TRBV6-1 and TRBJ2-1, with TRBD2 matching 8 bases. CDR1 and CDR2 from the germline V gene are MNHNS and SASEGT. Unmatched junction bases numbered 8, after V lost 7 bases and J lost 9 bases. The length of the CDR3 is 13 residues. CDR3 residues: CASKGGGSLEQFF. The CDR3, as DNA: TGTGCCAGCAAGGGCGGGGGGAGCCTTGAGCAGTTCTTC.

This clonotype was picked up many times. The CDR3 DNA reads as TGCAGTGCGTCGGGGCCGGGTGGCTACACCTTC. Translated, it gives CSASGPGGYTF. V usage is TRBV20-1 and J usage is TRBJ1-2; maybe TRBD1 (5 bases). The CDR3 has 11 amino acids. Germline V gene sequence: CDR1 DFQATT, CDR2 SNEGSKA (reference sequence). V was shortened by 6 bases and J by 7 bases, with 12 bases between the two germline ends.

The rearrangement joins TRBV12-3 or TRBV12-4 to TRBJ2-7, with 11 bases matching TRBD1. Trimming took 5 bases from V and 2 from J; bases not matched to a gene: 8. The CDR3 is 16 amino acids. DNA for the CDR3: TGTGCCAGCAGTGGCCCCGGGACAGGGGGGACCTACGAGCAGTACTTC. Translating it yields CASSGPGTGGTYEQYF.

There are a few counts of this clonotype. The DNA of the CDR3 is TGTGCCAGTAGTATCCTCGCCGGGACAGTTAACACTGAAGCTTTCTTT. This encodes CASSILAGTVNTEAFF. The V gene is TRBV19, the J gene TRBJ1-1; 7 bases agree with TRBD1. The CDR3 has 16 amino acids. Germline-derived CDR1 and CDR2 are LNHDA and SQIVND (reference sequence). The V and J ends lost 3 bases and 2 bases, in that order; junction bases with no gene match: 9.

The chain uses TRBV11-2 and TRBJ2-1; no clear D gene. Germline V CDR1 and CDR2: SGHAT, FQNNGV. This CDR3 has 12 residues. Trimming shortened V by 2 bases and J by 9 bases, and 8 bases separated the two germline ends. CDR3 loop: CASSLNSREQFF. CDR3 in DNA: TGTGCCAGCAGCTTAAATAGTCGTGAGCAGTTCTTC.

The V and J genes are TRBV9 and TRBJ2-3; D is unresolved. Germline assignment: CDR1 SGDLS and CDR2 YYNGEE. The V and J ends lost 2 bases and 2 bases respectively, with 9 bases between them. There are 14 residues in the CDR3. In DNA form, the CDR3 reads TGTGCCAGCAGCGTGGTGCCGTCCACAGATACGCAGTATTTT. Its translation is CASSVVPSTDTQYF.

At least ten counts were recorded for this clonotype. In nucleotides, the CDR3 is TGTGCCAGCAGGACTTATACCACAAGCGGGGGGTTTTCCTACGAGCAGTACTTC. Amino acid sequence: CASRTYTTSGGFSYEQYF. The J gene is TRBJ2-7, the V gene TRBV6-1; 9 bases are a match to TRBD2. V lost 6 bases, J lost 1 base, and 16 bases stayed unmatched. The length of the CDR3 is 18 residues. Per the germline V gene, CDR1 is MNHNS and CDR2 is SASEGT.

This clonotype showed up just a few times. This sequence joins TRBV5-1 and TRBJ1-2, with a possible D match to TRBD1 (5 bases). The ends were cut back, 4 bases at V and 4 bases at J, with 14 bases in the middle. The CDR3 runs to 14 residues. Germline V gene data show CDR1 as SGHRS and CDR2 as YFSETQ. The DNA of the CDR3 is TGCGCCAGCAGCCCCCAAGGACACCTCTATGGCTACACCTTC. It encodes CASSPQGHLYGYTF.

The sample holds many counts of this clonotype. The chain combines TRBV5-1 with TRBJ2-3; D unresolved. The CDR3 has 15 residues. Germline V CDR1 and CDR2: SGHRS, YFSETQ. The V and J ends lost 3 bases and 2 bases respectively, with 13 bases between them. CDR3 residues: CASSSIGGFTDTQYF. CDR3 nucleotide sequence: TGCGCCAGCAGCTCGATAGGTGGATTCACAGATACGCAGTATTTT. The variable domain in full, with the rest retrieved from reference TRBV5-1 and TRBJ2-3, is KAGVTQTPRYLIKTRGQQVTLSCSPISGHRSVSWYQQTPGQGLQFLFEYFSETQRNKGNFPGRFSGRQFSNSRSEMNVSTLELGDSALYLCASSSIGGFTDTQYFGPGTRLTVL.

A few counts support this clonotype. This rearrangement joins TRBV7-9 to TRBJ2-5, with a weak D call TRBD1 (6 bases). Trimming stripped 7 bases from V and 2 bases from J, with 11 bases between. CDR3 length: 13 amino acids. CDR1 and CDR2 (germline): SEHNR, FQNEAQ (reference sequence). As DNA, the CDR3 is TGTGCCAGCAAGTTCAGGGGACAAGAGACCCAGTACTTC. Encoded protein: CASKFRGQETQYF.

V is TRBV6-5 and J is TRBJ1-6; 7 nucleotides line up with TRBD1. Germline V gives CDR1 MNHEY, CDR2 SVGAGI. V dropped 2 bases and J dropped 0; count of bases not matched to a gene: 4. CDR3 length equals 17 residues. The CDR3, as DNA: TGTGCCAGCAGTTACGCGGGACAGAGCTCCTATAATTCACCCCTCCACTTT. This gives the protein CASSYAGQSSYNSPLHF.

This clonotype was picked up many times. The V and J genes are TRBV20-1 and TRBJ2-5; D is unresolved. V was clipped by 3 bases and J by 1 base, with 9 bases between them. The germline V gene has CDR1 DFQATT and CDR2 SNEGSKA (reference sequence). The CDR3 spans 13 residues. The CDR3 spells CSASPTSQETQYF. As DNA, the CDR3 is TGCAGTGCTAGTCCGACAAGCCAAGAGACCCAGTACTTC.

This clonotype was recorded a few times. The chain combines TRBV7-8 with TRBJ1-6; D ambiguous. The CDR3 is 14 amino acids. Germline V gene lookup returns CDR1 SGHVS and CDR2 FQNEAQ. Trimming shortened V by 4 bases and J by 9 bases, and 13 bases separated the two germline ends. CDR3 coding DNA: TGTGCCAGCAGCTATCGGGATTTCAGTTCACCCCTCCACTTT. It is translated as CASSYRDFSSPLHF. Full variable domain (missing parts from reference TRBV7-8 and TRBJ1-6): GAGVSQSPRYKVAKRGQDVALRCDPISGHVSLFWYQQALGQGPEFLTYFQNEAQLDKSGLPSDRFFAERPEGSVSTLKIQRTQQEDSAVYLCASSYRDFSSPLHFGNGTRLTVT.

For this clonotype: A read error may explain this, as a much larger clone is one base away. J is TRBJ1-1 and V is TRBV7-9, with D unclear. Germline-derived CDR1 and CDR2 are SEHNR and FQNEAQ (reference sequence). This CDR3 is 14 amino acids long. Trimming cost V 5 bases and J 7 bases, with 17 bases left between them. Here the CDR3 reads CASSHRRGRYEAFF. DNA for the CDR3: TGTGCCAGCAGCCATCGGCGAGGACGATATGAAGCTTTCTTT.

CDR3 DNA sequence: TGTGCCAGCAGACCGACTAGCGGGGGCCTCAGCACAGATACGCAGTATTTT. Translating gives CASRPTSGGLSTDTQYF. The chain carries TRBV12-3 or TRBV12-4 and TRBJ2-3; 12 bases line up with TRBD2. The J segment lost 0 bases and the V segment lost 6 bases, leaving 7 bases of the junction unmatched. CDR3 length equals 17 residues.

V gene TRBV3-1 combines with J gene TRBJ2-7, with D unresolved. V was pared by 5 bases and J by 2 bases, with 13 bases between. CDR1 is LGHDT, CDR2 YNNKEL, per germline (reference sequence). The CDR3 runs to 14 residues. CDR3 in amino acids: CASSFFATPYEQYF. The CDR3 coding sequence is TGTGCCAGCAGCTTTTTTGCGACACCCTACGAGCAGTACTTC.

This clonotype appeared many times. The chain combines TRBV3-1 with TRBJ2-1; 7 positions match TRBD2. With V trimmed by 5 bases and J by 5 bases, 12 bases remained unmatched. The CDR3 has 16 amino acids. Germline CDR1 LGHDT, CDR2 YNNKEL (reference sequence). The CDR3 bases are TGTGCCAGCAGCTCTTATCTAGCGGAGGATCACAATGAGCAGTTCTTC. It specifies CASSSYLAEDHNEQFF.

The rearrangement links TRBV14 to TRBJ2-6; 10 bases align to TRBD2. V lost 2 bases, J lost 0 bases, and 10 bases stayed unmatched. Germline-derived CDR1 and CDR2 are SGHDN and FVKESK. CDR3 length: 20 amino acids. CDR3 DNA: TGTGCCAGCAGCCAAATCGGACTAGCGGAACCTTTCTCTGGGGCCAACGTCCTGACTTTC. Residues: CASSQIGLAEPFSGANVLTF.

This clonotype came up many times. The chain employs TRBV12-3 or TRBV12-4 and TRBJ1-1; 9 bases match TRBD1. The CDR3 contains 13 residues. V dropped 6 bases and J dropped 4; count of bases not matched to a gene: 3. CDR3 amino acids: CASSWGQGTEAFF. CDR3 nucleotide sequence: TGTGCCAGCAGCTGGGGACAGGGCACTGAAGCTTTCTTT.

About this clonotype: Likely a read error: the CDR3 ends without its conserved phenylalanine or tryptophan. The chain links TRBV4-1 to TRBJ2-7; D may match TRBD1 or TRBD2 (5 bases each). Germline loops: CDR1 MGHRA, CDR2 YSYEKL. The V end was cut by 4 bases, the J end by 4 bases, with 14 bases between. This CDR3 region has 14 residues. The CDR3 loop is CASSLTLGEYEQYL. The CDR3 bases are TGCGCCAGCAGCCTAACATTAGGGGAGTACGAGCAGTACCTC.